What follows describes a single T cell receptor (beta chain). During active infection, Seattle patients enrolled and were then monitored through disease. This sample stems from a study of blood T cell repertoires in COVID-19. Study-level background: PBMCs, B-cell-depleted T cells, or T cells were the source of the cDNA or gDNA that made up the material.

The germline V gene has CDR1 LGHNA and CDR2 YNFKEQ. CDR3 size: 16 residues. V shed 4 bases, J shed 3 bases, and the junction held 6 bases outside the gene matches. Original processing notes: The authors estimated nucleated cell counts from reference gene primer amplification. Data came from immunoSEQ multiplex PCR; TCRdb stores just in-frame clones and leaves some out. From that table come the V and J calls and clone size; the DNA was used to work out D and trimming. The profile shows a few hundred thousand clones, around 90% of them singletons. The chain combines TRBV4-2 with TRBJ2-7, with 13 bases matching TRBD2. The source is a man between 18 and 35 years old with COVID-19, enrolled during active disease. The sequencing input was peripheral blood. The DNA for the CDR3 is TGTGCCAGCAGCCTCGGGACTAGCGGGACTGACTACGAGCAGTACTTC. This codes for CASSLGTSGTDYEQYF.